The next 26 T cell receptor beta chains were all read from a single sample in a study of shared clonotypes between healthy human individuals. The method was immunoSEQ multiplex PCR; TCRdb's version includes in-frame clones alone and lacks a portion of them. Altogether roughly 1.4 million clones are present, approximately 98.5% being singletons, with the ten largest covering over 0.3%. The sequenced sample consisted of naive CD4+ T cells sorted from blood. Subset in this sample: CD45RA+ positively selected. Every receptor here comes from a man aged 25 to 40 in good health.

The chain couples TRBV28 to TRBJ2-7, with unresolved D. Per the germline V gene, CDR1 is MDHEN and CDR2 is SYDVKM. There are 15 residues in the CDR3. The ends were cut back, 5 bases at V and 3 bases at J, with 17 bases in the middle. The DNA of the CDR3 is TGTGCCAGCAGTAAAAGGCTCAACCCTAACTACGAGCAGTACTTC. Protein: CASSKRLNPNYEQYF.

This chain uses TRBV6-1 with TRBJ2-1, with TRBD2 matching over 10 bases. The J segment lost 8 bases and the V segment lost 8 bases, leaving 9 bases of the junction unmatched. CDR3 length equals 14 residues. The V gene's germline CDR1 is MNHNS and CDR2 SASEGT. The chain's CDR3 is CASAPAGGRDEQFF. The CDR3 region has the DNA TGTGCCAGCGCTCCAGCGGGAGGGCGGGATGAGCAGTTCTTC.

The chain joins TRBV6-6 to TRBJ2-3, with D perhaps matching TRBD1 (5 bases). The germline CDR1 and CDR2 sequences are MNHNY and SVGAGI (reference sequence). The V and J ends lost 5 bases and 0 bases respectively, with 12 bases between them. The length of the CDR3 is 15 residues. CDR3 amino acids: CASSQGSLSTDTQYF. As DNA, the CDR3 is TGTGCCAGCAGTCAGGGTTCCCTGAGCACAGATACGCAGTATTTT.

The chain employs TRBV10-1 and TRBJ2-3; D gene uncertain. V lost 0 bases and J lost 2, with 6 bases in between. Germline CDR1 is WNHNN and CDR2 is SYGVQD (reference sequence). The CDR3 spans 14 residues. This CDR3 reads CASSESTATDTQYF. In nucleotides, the CDR3 is TGCGCCAGCAGTGAGTCCACAGCCACAGATACGCAGTATTTT.

The chain carries TRBV4-2 and TRBJ1-2, with D unresolved. Per germline, CDR1 LGHNA and CDR2 YNFKEQ. V lost 2 bases, J lost 1 base, and 11 bases lay in between. This CDR3 has 15 amino acids. The CDR3 loop is CASSQFLLDNYGYTF. The CDR3 DNA is TGTGCCAGCAGCCAATTTTTATTAGATAACTATGGCTACACCTTC.

The V gene is TRBV5-1, the J gene TRBJ2-3; D gene uncertain. In germline, CDR1 is SGHRS, CDR2 YFSETQ. Trimming stripped 3 bases from V and 2 bases from J, with 10 bases between. This CDR3 contains 14 residues. DNA of the CDR3: TGCGCCAGCAGCTGGGCGGACGACACAGATACGCAGTATTTT. As protein: CASSWADDTDTQYF.

This clone was recorded once. The chain has TRBV28 and TRBJ2-1, with D hard to call. The CDR3 consists of 15 residues. V was clipped by 9 bases and J by 1 base, with 16 bases between them. The germline CDR1 and CDR2 sequences are MDHEN and SYDVKM. The CDR3 sequence is CASFPGPNSYNEQFF. CDR3 in DNA: TGTGCCAGTTTTCCTGGACCCAATTCCTACAATGAGCAGTTCTTC.

Concerning this clone itself: Other DNA sequences in the sample encode the same CDR3. The gene calls are TRBV28 and TRBJ2-2; D perhaps matches TRBD2 (5 bases). Deletions cut 2 bases from V and 1 base from J, with 5 bases between. The germline gives CDR1 MDHEN, CDR2 SYDVKM. CDR3 size: 14 residues. The CDR3 here is CASSLGGNTGELFF. In nucleotides, the CDR3 is TGTGCCAGCAGTTTAGGAGGGAACACCGGGGAGCTGTTTTTT.

This clone appeared a single time. V gene TRBV19 combines with J gene TRBJ1-5; D is undetermined. The length of the CDR3 is 12 residues. Trimming removed 5 bases at V and 3 bases at J, with 5 bases between. The V gene's germline CDR1 is LNHDA and CDR2 SQIVND (reference sequence). The CDR3 protein is CASSRNNQPQHF. CDR3 DNA: TGTGCCAGTAGTCGGAACAATCAGCCCCAGCATTTT.

About this clone itself: The sample has other DNA sequences that encode this CDR3 too. This rearrangement joins TRBV10-3 to TRBJ2-7; 7 nucleotides agree with TRBD2. Trimming took 3 bases from V and 1 from J; bases not matched to a gene: 0. Germline-derived CDR1 and CDR2 are ENHRY and SYGVKD. The CDR3 runs to 13 residues. CDR3 nucleotides: TGTGCCATCAGTGAAGCGGGATCCTACGAGCAGTACTTC. As protein: CAISEAGSYEQYF.

V gene TRBV27 combines with J gene TRBJ2-1, with D perhaps matching TRBD2 (5 bases). Per germline, CDR1 MNHEY and CDR2 SMNVEV (reference sequence). V was shortened by 5 bases and J by 7 bases, with 9 bases between the two germline ends. This CDR3 has 12 residues. This CDR3 reads CASSRIANEQFF. Here the CDR3 DNA reads TGTGCCAGCAGTCGAATAGCGAATGAGCAGTTCTTC.

The rearrangement uses TRBV18 and TRBJ1-4, with 7 bases identical to TRBD1. The CDR3 loop spans 15 amino acids. Losses at the gene ends were 0 bases for V and 5 bases for J; bases not matched to a gene: 3. Looked up from germline, CDR1 is KGHSH and CDR2 is LQKENI. The CDR3 loop reads CASSPPGTANEKLFF. For the CDR3, the DNA is TGTGCCAGCTCACCACCCGGGACAGCAAATGAAAAACTGTTTTTT.

The chain joins TRBV6-5 to TRBJ2-7; a possible D gene is TRBD2 (6 bases). The V gene lost 0 bases and the J gene lost 5 bases, with 17 bases spanning the gap. Germline loops: CDR1 MNHEY, CDR2 SVGAGI. CDR3 length equals 16 residues. DNA of the CDR3: TGTGCCAGCAGTTACTCTCAGGGTGGGGGACTCCACGAGCAGTACTTC. Its protein is CASSYSQGGGLHEQYF.

This chain uses TRBV14 with TRBJ1-1; D might be TRBD1 (5 bases). V lost 1 base, J lost 9 bases, and 15 bases lay in between. This CDR3 has 14 amino acids. Germline CDR1 and CDR2: SGHDN and FVKESK. The CDR3 coding sequence is TGTGCCAGCAGCCAAGCGGGGACCGTAGATCAAGCTTTCTTT. Translation gives CASSQAGTVDQAFF.

The V gene is TRBV6-1, the J gene TRBJ2-5, with 8 bases matching TRBD1. The germline gives CDR1 MNHNS, CDR2 SASEGT. Trimming cost V 8 bases and J 7 bases; bases outside gene matches: 9. The CDR3 runs to 13 residues. The CDR3 protein is CASQTGTGGTQYF. CDR3 sequence (DNA): TGTGCCAGCCAAACCGGGACAGGTGGGACCCAGTACTTC.

On this clone itself: The same CDR3 can be traced to other DNA sequences in this sample. The rearrangement links TRBV28 to TRBJ1-2; weak D call: TRBD1 (6 bases). V dropped 3 bases and J dropped 7 bases, with 9 bases sitting between them. Germline-derived CDR1 and CDR2 are MDHEN and SYDVKM. The CDR3 extends over 12 amino acids. CDR3 residues: CASSFRGGGYTF. CDR3 sequence (DNA): TGTGCCAGCAGTTTCAGGGGTGGTGGCTACACCTTC.

The chain recombines TRBV19 with TRBJ1-4, with 9 bases lining up with TRBD1. This CDR3 has 14 residues. After removal of 5 bases from V and 5 bases from J, the junction contained 3 bases not matched to a gene. Germline CDR1 LNHDA, CDR2 SQIVND (reference sequence). The CDR3 nucleotides read TGTGCCAGTAGTGTGGGGACAGGGAATGAAAAACTGTTTTTT. This encodes CASSVGTGNEKLFF.

This clone came up a few times. The chain couples TRBV28 to TRBJ1-5; D is ambiguous. Per germline, CDR1 MDHEN and CDR2 SYDVKM. This CDR3 has 11 residues. Trimming pared 5 bases from V and 9 bases from J, leaving 8 bases between. CDR3 nucleotides: TGTGCCAGCAGTAGGACGGTGCCCCAGCATTTT. Translation gives CASSRTVPQHF.

The chain combines TRBV19 with TRBJ1-1; D is ambiguous. CDR3 length: 14 amino acids. The germline V gene encodes CDR1 LNHDA and CDR2 SQIVND (reference sequence). Between the trimmed V and J ends, which lost 10 bases and 1 base, there was a span of 16 bases. For the CDR3, the DNA is TGTGCCACTAAATTAGGACGGAAGAACACTGAAGCTTTCTTT. Amino acid sequence: CATKLGRKNTEAFF.

The chain employs TRBV28 and TRBJ2-3; TRBD2 is a possible D gene (6 bases). V lost 2 bases to trimming and J lost 0 bases, with 12 bases between them. Germline values: CDR1 MDHEN, CDR2 SYDVKM. There are 16 residues in the CDR3. The CDR3 here is CASSLRRLASTDTQYF. The CDR3 region has the DNA TGTGCCAGCAGTTTAAGGCGGCTAGCGAGCACAGATACGCAGTATTTT.

V gene TRBV19 combines with J gene TRBJ2-1; D is possibly TRBD2 (5 bases). Germline lookup yields CDR1 LNHDA and CDR2 SQIVND (reference sequence). Trimming shortened V by 4 bases and J by 12 bases, and 13 bases separated the two germline ends. The CDR3 covers 12 residues. The chain's CDR3 is CASSTAAGRQFF. The CDR3 bases are TGTGCCAGTAGTACCGCTGCGGGCCGGCAGTTCTTC.

The chain employs TRBV5-8 and TRBJ1-4, with D possibly matching TRBD1 (5 bases). V was trimmed by 3 bases and J by 5 bases, leaving 23 bases between them. Germline assignment: CDR1 SGHTS and CDR2 YDEGEE. The CDR3 runs to 18 residues. Written as DNA, the CDR3 is TGTGCCAGCAGCTCAGTGGCCAGGGCCCAACCCAGGAATGAAAAACTGTTTTTT. Protein product: CASSSVARAQPRNEKLFF.

V gene TRBV7-9 combines with J gene TRBJ2-7; no firm D call. This CDR3 comprises 11 residues. V shed 1 base and J shed 13 bases, with 11 bases lying between them. Germline CDR1 reads SEHNR; CDR2 reads FQNEAQ (reference sequence). The DNA for the CDR3 is TGTGCCAGCAGCTTAGGGACCCAGTCCTACTTC. As protein: CASSLGTQSYF.

The chain recombines TRBV11-2 with TRBJ1-5; no reliable D call. Deletions cut 1 base from V and 1 base from J, with 14 bases between. The CDR3 is 17 amino acids. Germline V gene lookup returns CDR1 SGHAT and CDR2 FQNNGV. CDR3 coding DNA: TGTGCCAGCAGCTTAGGATTTGGGTCTAGCAGCAATCAGCCCCAGCATTTT. This translates into CASSLGFGSSSNQPQHF.

V gene TRBV6-1 combines with J gene TRBJ1-5, with D possibly matching TRBD1 (5 bases). The germline gives CDR1 MNHNS, CDR2 SASEGT. The CDR3 loop spans 15 amino acids. Trimming took 7 bases from V and 7 from J, leaving 20 bases between them. This CDR3 reads CASNPGRGAPQPQHF. As DNA, the CDR3 is TGTGCCAGCAACCCAGGGAGGGGCGCCCCGCAGCCCCAGCATTTT.

CDR3 DNA sequence: TGTGCCAGCAGTTACTCGAATCCAGGGGACTACGAGCAGTACTTC. Residues: CASSYSNPGDYEQYF. V and J are TRBV6-5 and TRBJ2-7, with D perhaps TRBD1 (6 bases). Trimming removed 0 bases at V and 3 bases at J, with 12 bases between. CDR3 size: 15 residues. Germline CDR1 reads MNHEY; CDR2 reads SVGAGI.